The rows below give T cell receptor beta chains drawn from one sample of a study of OX40 agonist ivuxolimab in advanced cancers. Clones were read by immunoSEQ multiplex PCR, and TCRdb kept only the in-frame ones, dropping some. The profile shows tens of thousands of clones, roughly 84% of them singletons. Specimen: CD4+ or CD8+ T cells sorted from blood, collected in a trial of the OX40 agonist ivuxolimab. The receptors were gathered from an adult with an advanced solid tumor such as melanoma, head and neck, liver or kidney cancer. CDR3s leave out the opening cysteine and the closing phenylalanine or tryptophan.

CDR3 | J | V
ASSQRLAGGTDTQY | TRBJ2-3 | TRBV4-1
ASSLQGSGDEQY | TRBJ2-7 | TRBV6-6
ASSLASVASGGPYEQY | TRBJ2-7 | TRBV7-2
ASRPKHRVSTGELF | TRBJ2-2 | TRBV7-9
ASSGWRGGEQY | TRBJ2-7 | TRBV6-1
ASSQEVAGPLLNIQY | TRBJ2-4 | TRBV4-2
ASSYTERGGNTIY | TRBJ1-3 | TRBV6-6
ASSRGAPDTEAF | TRBJ1-1 | TRBV5-1
SVGLAGNTGELF | TRBJ2-2 | TRBV29-1
ASGLMVVQETQY | TRBJ2-5 | TRBV6-1
ASSLSARGTDTQY | TRBJ2-3 | TRBV7-3
ASSAGGNEKLF | TRBJ1-4 | TRBV7-8
ASSLTSYSGNTIY | TRBJ1-3 | TRBV5-1
ASSPRRLNTEAF | TRBJ1-1 | TRBV5-6
ASSQTGASAYEQY | TRBJ2-7 | TRBV14
ASSRRSTSGGPTDTQY | TRBJ2-3 | TRBV19
ASRARVGEQY | TRBJ2-7 | TRBV27
ASSLNTANEQF | TRBJ2-1 | TRBV11-3
ASSLSMDGGESYT | TRBJ1-2 | TRBV27
ASSPLTSGGRHEQF | TRBJ2-1 | TRBV5-5
ASSFQEQGAADTQY | TRBJ2-3 | TRBV11-3
ASRTTGGEGRLF | TRBJ2-1 | TRBV19
ASSQLSGGETQY | TRBJ2-5 | TRBV4-3
ASSILFGTHNEQF | TRBJ2-1 | TRBV6-5
ASSQGAGALTDTQY | TRBJ2-3 | TRBV5-1
ASSQNTGGQSSGETQY | TRBJ2-5 | TRBV18
ASSPRAGAAGNTIY | TRBJ1-3 | TRBV5-1